These 9 T cell receptor beta chains share one sample of origin, sequenced in a study of human CD8 memory T cell subsets. UMI-labeled 5' RACE generated the TCR beta libraries. TCRdb re-called the 5' RACE reads and shows each CDR3 protein once, DNA omitted. This sample's table reports about 5,500 distinct CDR3 sequences. The specimen sequenced was CD8+ T cells from PBMCs. The receptors shown here come from a human donor in good health.

This chain joins TRBV11-2 and TRBJ2-1; the TCRdb call, TRBD1, lacks DNA for checking. Germline assignment: CDR1 SGHAT and CDR2 FQNNGV. The length of the CDR3 is 13 residues. The CDR3 spells CASSIGTDNEQFF.

The V call is TRBV7-2, the J call TRBJ1-5. The germline V gene encodes CDR1 SGHTA and CDR2 FQGNSA. This CDR3 is 14 amino acids long. CDR3 in amino acids: CASSFGGPYQPQHF.

This rearrangement joins TRBV15 to TRBJ2-1; the D call of TRBD2 rests on TCRdb alone, since no DNA is present to check it. CDR1 is LNHNV and CDR2 is YYDKDF in the germline V gene (reference sequence). CDR3 length: 15 residues. The CDR3 spells CATSVELAGGGEQFF. The variable domain in full, completed from reference TRBV15 and TRBJ2-1, reads DAMVIQNPRYQVTQFGKPVTLSCSQTLNHNVMYWYQQKSSQAPKLLFHYYDKDFNNEADTPDNFQSRRPNTSFCFLDIRSPGLGDTAMYLCATSVELAGGGEQFFGPGTRLTVL.

The chain employs TRBV7-2 and TRBJ2-3. Germline V gene sequence: CDR1 SGHTA, CDR2 FQGNSA. The CDR3 length is 14 residues. This chain's CDR3 is CASSLGPLTDTQYF.

This clonotype registers large by frequency. The chain combines TRBV20-1 with TRBJ2-1. Germline CDR1 reads DFQATT; CDR2 reads SNEGSKA (reference sequence). There are 12 residues in the CDR3. CDR3 sequence reads: CSARDLYNEQFF.

This clonotype is identified as medium-sized from frequency. This chain joins TRBV7-9 and TRBJ2-5; the TRBD1 assignment by TCRdb is unverifiable without DNA. Germline V lookup: CDR1 SEHNR, CDR2 FQNEAQ (reference sequence). The CDR3 runs 15 residues. The chain's CDR3 is CASSFGTGVGETQYF.

The V call is TRBV3-1, the J call TRBJ2-3; without DNA, the TCRdb call of TRBD2 cannot be checked. Germline-derived CDR1 and CDR2 are LGHDT and YNNKEL (reference sequence). CDR3 size: 17 residues. CDR3 loop: CASSPNLDYLSTDTQYF.

The chain employs TRBV3-1 and TRBJ2-2; the TCRdb call, TRBD2, lacks DNA for checking. Per the germline V gene, CDR1 is LGHDT and CDR2 is YNNKEL (reference sequence). This CDR3 comprises 18 residues. CDR3 sequence: CASSQGFSGLQNTGELFF.

V and J are TRBV5-1 and TRBJ2-1; TCRdb proposes TRBD1, but this gene call is untestable without DNA. This CDR3 spans 16 amino acids. CDR1 is SGHRS and CDR2 is YFSETQ in the germline V gene. The CDR3 loop reads CASSLEGWGTYNEQFF.